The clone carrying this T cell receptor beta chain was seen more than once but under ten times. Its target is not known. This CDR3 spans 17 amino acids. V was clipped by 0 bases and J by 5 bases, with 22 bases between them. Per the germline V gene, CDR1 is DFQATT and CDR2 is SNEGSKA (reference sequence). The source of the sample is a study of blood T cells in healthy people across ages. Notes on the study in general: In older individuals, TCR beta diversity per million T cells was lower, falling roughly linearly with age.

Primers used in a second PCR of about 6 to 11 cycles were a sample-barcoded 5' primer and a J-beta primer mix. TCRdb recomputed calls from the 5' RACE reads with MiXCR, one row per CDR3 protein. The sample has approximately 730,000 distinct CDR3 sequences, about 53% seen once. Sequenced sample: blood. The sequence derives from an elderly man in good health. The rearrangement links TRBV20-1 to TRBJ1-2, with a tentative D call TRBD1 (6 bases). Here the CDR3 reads CSARDPGQGILYYGYTF. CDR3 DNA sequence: TGCAGTGCTAGAGATCCGGGGCAGGGGATCCTGTATTATGGCTACACCTTC.